The next 28 T cell receptor beta chains were all read from a single sample in a study of control samples from healthy donors and cancer patients. Produced via immunoSEQ multiplex PCR; TCRdb's table is partial and in-frame only. In the table there are some 170,000 clones, roughly 94% of which are singletons. Sequenced input: PBMCs. The receptors derive from a man in his sixties with colorectal cancer.

The V and J genes are TRBV18 and TRBJ2-2; 7 positions agree with TRBD1. The CDR3 spans 15 residues. The germline gives CDR1 KGHSH, CDR2 LQKENI. V trimming: 2 bases; J trimming: 3 bases; junction bases outside the gene matches: 3. For the CDR3, the DNA is TGTGCCAGCTCACCAGCCGGGACAGACACCGGGGAGCTGTTTTTT. It encodes CASSPAGTDTGELFF. The whole variable domain, filled in from reference TRBV18 and TRBJ2-2, reads NAGVMQNPRHLVRRRGQEARLRCSPMKGHSHVYWYRQLPEEGLKFMVYLQKENIIDESGMPKERFSAEFPKEGPSILRIQQVVRGDSAAYFCASSPAGTDTGELFFGEGSRLTVL.

The V gene is TRBV29-1, the J gene TRBJ1-1; 9 bases match TRBD1. This CDR3 has 15 amino acids. V was clipped by 3 bases and J by 2 bases; unmatched bases: 7. CDR1 and CDR2 from the germline V gene are SQVTM and ANQGSEA. The CDR3 sequence is CSVDRAGQGNTEAFF. The CDR3 bases are TGCAGCGTTGACCGGGCGGGACAGGGTAACACTGAAGCTTTCTTT.

The chain uses TRBV27 and TRBJ1-3; 9 bases are shared with TRBD1. The ends lost 7 bases at V and 3 bases at J; junction bases unmatched: 4. CDR1 is MNHEY, CDR2 SMNVEV, per germline (reference sequence). This CDR3 spans 14 amino acids. DNA for the CDR3: TGTGCCAGCAAGGGACAGGGCTTTGGAAACACCATATATTTT. It specifies CASKGQGFGNTIYF.

The rearrangement joins TRBV28 to TRBJ2-7; D gene unclear. From germline, CDR1 is MDHEN and CDR2 SYDVKM. Trimming took 6 bases from V and 3 from J, leaving 12 bases between them. CDR3 length: 13 residues. CDR3: CASRTQVGYEQYF. In DNA, the CDR3 is TGTGCCAGCAGGACTCAGGTGGGCTACGAGCAGTACTTC.

The genes are TRBV12-3 or TRBV12-4 and TRBJ1-1; 9 bases match TRBD1. This CDR3 comprises 13 residues. V shed 6 bases and J 7 bases; nucleotides not matched to a gene: 6. CDR3 region: CASSGGQGIEAFF. The CDR3 DNA sequence: TGTGCCAGCAGCGGAGGACAGGGGATTGAAGCTTTCTTT.

This chain joins TRBV4-1 and TRBJ1-4; 8 bases match TRBD1. The junction had 11 bases not matched to a gene; V was cut back by 0 bases and J by 8 bases. CDR3 length: 17 residues. Germline lookup yields CDR1 MGHRA and CDR2 YSYEKL. DNA of the CDR3: TGCGCCAGCAGCCAAGAGGGCAGGGGGCCGGGTGACGAAAAACTGTTTTTT. The encoded protein is CASSQEGRGPGDEKLFF.

The rearrangement uses TRBV5-1 and TRBJ2-1, with D tentatively TRBD1 (5 bases). Looked up from germline, CDR1 is SGHRS and CDR2 is YFSETQ. V shed 7 bases and J shed 6 bases, with 11 bases lying between them. The length of the CDR3 is 12 residues. The CDR3 DNA sequence: TGCGCCAGCGGCAGGGAATTCAATGAGCAGTTCTTC. It yields the protein CASGREFNEQFF.

J is TRBJ2-7 and V is TRBV7-2, with D perhaps TRBD1 or TRBD2 (6 bases each). CDR1 and CDR2 from the germline V gene are SGHTA and FQGNSA. V shed 5 bases and J shed 2 bases, with 16 bases lying between them. This CDR3 has 15 amino acids. Here the CDR3 DNA reads TGTGCCAGCAGCAGGGGGGCTTTAAACGCCTACGAGCAGTACTTC. This codes for CASSRGALNAYEQYF.

The chain recombines TRBV5-4 with TRBJ1-4; 7 bases are shared with TRBD1. Germline-derived CDR1 and CDR2 are SGHNT and YYREEE (reference sequence). Losses at the gene ends were 3 bases for V and 5 bases for J; bases not matched to a gene: 4. This CDR3 contains 14 residues. CDR3 sequence reads: CASSWGQTNEKLFF. In DNA, the CDR3 is TGTGCCAGCAGCTGGGGACAGACGAATGAAAAACTGTTTTTT.

The chain carries TRBV19 and TRBJ1-6, with D uncertain. V dropped 6 bases and J dropped 0 bases, with 15 bases sitting between them. CDR1 is LNHDA and CDR2 is SQIVND in the germline V gene (reference sequence). The CDR3 has 17 amino acids. The CDR3 coding sequence is TGTGCCAGTAGAGGCAGTGCTAAAAGCTCCTATAATTCACCCCTCCACTTT. Amino acid sequence: CASRGSAKSSYNSPLHF.

The chain couples TRBV30 to TRBJ1-2; 8 bases line up with TRBD1. V lost 0 bases and J lost 4; bases outside the gene matches: 10. The CDR3 runs 16 residues. Germline lookup yields CDR1 GTSNPN and CDR2 SVGIG (reference sequence). The DNA for the CDR3 is TGTGCCTGGAGTGTACTCCACCCAACAGGGGGCTATGGCTACACCTTC. It codes for CAWSVLHPTGGYGYTF.

This clone was counted a single time. The chain combines TRBV18 with TRBJ1-2; 7 nucleotides line up with TRBD1. Germline CDR1 KGHSH, CDR2 LQKENI. The CDR3 spans 13 residues. After removal of 3 bases from V and 8 bases from J, the junction contained 6 bases not matched to a gene. CDR3 bases: TGTGCCAGCTCACCCCCGACAGGGAACGGCTACACCTTC. Translated: CASSPPTGNGYTF.

The chain joins TRBV6-5 to TRBJ2-1, with TRBD2 matching over 7 bases. J lost 3 bases, V lost 8 bases, and 10 bases had no gene match. Germline CDR1 is MNHEY and CDR2 is SVGAGI. The CDR3 consists of 15 residues. The CDR3 DNA follows: TGTGCCAGCTGTAGCGGGTCGACCTACTACAATGAGCAGTTCTTC. Translated, it gives CASCSGSTYYNEQFF.

The chain is built from TRBV7-8 and TRBJ2-2; 11 bases agree with TRBD1. This CDR3 has 15 amino acids. V shed 7 bases, J shed 7 bases, and the junction held 8 bases outside the gene matches. CDR1 and CDR2 (germline): SGHVS, FQNEAQ. This CDR3 reads CASTVGQGAHGELFF. The CDR3 region has the DNA TGTGCCAGCACCGTAGGACAGGGGGCGCACGGGGAGCTGTTTTTT.

The chain uses TRBV7-2 and TRBJ1-3, with D unresolved. The germline CDR1 and CDR2 sequences are SGHTA and FQGNSA. Trimming left V 5 bases short and J 10 bases short, with 12 bases between. CDR3 length equals 12 residues. The CDR3 spells CASSPTTETIYF. CDR3 coding DNA: TGTGCCAGCAGCCCTACGACGGAAACCATATATTTT.

This clone was observed a few times. The gene calls are TRBV19 and TRBJ2-1; D possibly uses TRBD1 or TRBD2 (5 bases each). The CDR3 has 18 amino acids. Trimming shortened V by 5 bases and J by 3 bases, and 23 bases separated the two germline ends. Germline V gives CDR1 LNHDA, CDR2 SQIVND (reference sequence). CDR3: CASSSPPGRRLGYNEQFF. The CDR3 nucleotides read TGTGCCAGTAGTTCCCCCCCGGGACGGAGGTTGGGCTACAATGAGCAGTTCTTC.

V gene TRBV19 combines with J gene TRBJ2-7, with TRBD1 as a possible D gene (6 bases). The germline CDR1 and CDR2 sequences are LNHDA and SQIVND (reference sequence). Trimming took 0 bases from V and 4 from J, leaving 13 bases between them. This CDR3 has 15 residues. CDR3 sequence reads: CASSIDSTQGYEQYF. DNA for the CDR3: TGTGCCAGTAGTATAGATTCTACACAGGGTTACGAGCAGTACTTC. Full variable domain (outside the CDR3, taken from reference TRBV19 and TRBJ2-7): DGGITQSPKYLFRKEGQNVTLSCEQNLNHDAMYWYRQDPGQGLRLIYYSQIVNDFQKGDIAEGYSVSREKKESFPLTVTSAQKNPTAFYLCASSIDSTQGYEQYFGPGTRLTVT.

This chain uses TRBV6-6 with TRBJ1-2; 7 bases agree with TRBD1. CDR1 MNHNY and CDR2 SVGAGI come from the germline V gene (reference sequence). With 5 bases clipped from V and 2 bases from J, the junction kept 11 bases outside the gene matches. This CDR3 comprises 16 residues. Here the CDR3 DNA reads TGTGCCAGCAGTCGCCCAGCCGTGACAGGGAACTATGGCTACACCTTC. Amino acid sequence: CASSRPAVTGNYGYTF.

The rearrangement uses TRBV16 and TRBJ2-1, with 8 bases identical to TRBD1. The CDR3 runs 15 residues. V was pared by 4 bases and J by 3 bases, with 5 bases of the junction left unmatched. Germline V gene data show CDR1 as KGHSY and CDR2 as FQNENV. CDR3 loop: CASSPTGALYNEQFF. CDR3 coding DNA: TGTGCCAGCAGCCCGACAGGGGCCCTCTACAATGAGCAGTTCTTC.

The V gene is TRBV2, the J gene TRBJ1-2; no definite D call. Germline V gives CDR1 SNHLY, CDR2 FYNNEI. The CDR3 loop spans 11 amino acids. Trimming took 6 bases from V and 7 from J, leaving 9 bases between them. The CDR3 DNA sequence: TGTGCCAGCAGCCAGACGGGTGGCTACACCTTC. It is translated as CASSQTGGYTF.

The chain has TRBV4-1 and TRBJ2-1; no reliable D call. The CDR3 has 14 amino acids. Germline V gene sequence: CDR1 MGHRA, CDR2 YSYEKL. V gave up 0 bases and J gave up 10 bases, with 13 bases separating them. Here the CDR3 DNA reads TGCGCCAGCAGCCAAGAAGAGACACGTCACGAGCAGTTCTTC. It translates to CASSQEETRHEQFF.

The chain recombines TRBV6-5 with TRBJ2-6; D perhaps matches TRBD2 (6 bases). V lost 3 bases and J lost 2, with 11 bases in between. Germline V gene data show CDR1 as MNHEY and CDR2 as SVGAGI. CDR3 length: 16 amino acids. This CDR3 is CASSYRGGTGANVLTF. In DNA, the CDR3 is TGTGCCAGCAGTTATAGGGGAGGCACTGGGGCCAACGTCCTGACTTTC.

The chain is built from TRBV6-5 and TRBJ1-1, with 8 bases identical to TRBD1. J gave up 1 base and V 8 bases, and 9 bases lay outside the gene matches. The CDR3 is 15 amino acids. Germline V lookup: CDR1 MNHEY, CDR2 SVGAGI. The CDR3 spells CASYPWTGRNTEAFF. The CDR3 bases are TGTGCCAGCTACCCCTGGACAGGGAGGAACACTGAAGCTTTCTTT.

J is TRBJ1-2 and V is TRBV24-1; 9 bases map to TRBD1. The CDR3 is made up of 14 amino acids. V lost 6 bases and J lost 9; bases outside the gene matches: 10. Germline V gives CDR1 KGHDR, CDR2 SFDVKD. CDR3 DNA sequence: TGTGCCACCAGTCCTCCTATTGACAGGGGGTGCTACACCTTC. It yields the protein CATSPPIDRGCYTF.

This chain joins TRBV7-8 and TRBJ2-6, with D hard to call. The CDR3 length is 17 residues. Trimming removed 0 bases from V and 4 bases from J, with 13 bases in between. Germline V lookup: CDR1 SGHVS, CDR2 FQNEAQ. The CDR3 loop reads CASSLARFISGANVLTF. The CDR3 DNA is TGTGCCAGCAGCTTAGCGCGTTTTATTTCGGGGGCCAACGTCCTGACTTTC.

The CDR3 protein is CASSKTSTDTQYF. CDR3 DNA sequence: TGTGCCAGCAGTAAGACTAGCACAGATACGCAGTATTTT. The chain is built from TRBV12-3 or TRBV12-4 and TRBJ2-3; unclear D gene. This CDR3 is 13 amino acids long. Trimming took 5 bases from V and 0 from J, leaving 6 bases between them.

The gene calls are TRBV11-2 and TRBJ2-3; TRBD2 agrees at 11 bases. This CDR3 is built from 16 residues. The germline V gene has CDR1 SGHAT and CDR2 FQNNGV. The V segment lost 3 bases and the J segment 4 bases; nucleotides outside the gene matches: 6. CDR3 DNA: TGTGCCAGCAGCTTTGGGACTAGCGGTTTCCCAGATACGCAGTATTTT. Its protein product is CASSFGTSGFPDTQYF. The entire variable domain, with the rest obtained from reference TRBV11-2 and TRBJ2-3, is as follows: EAGVAQSPRYKIIEKRQSVAFWCNPISGHATLYWYQQILGQGPKLLIQFQNNGVVDDSQLPKDRFSAERLKGVDSTLKIQPAKLEDSAVYLCASSFGTSGFPDTQYFGPGTRLTVL.

This chain joins TRBV2 and TRBJ1-5, with a tentative D call TRBD1 (6 bases). With 6 bases removed from V and 1 base from J, the gap between germline ends came to 13 bases. The CDR3 runs to 15 residues. Germline V gives CDR1 SNHLY, CDR2 FYNNEI. The CDR3 DNA reads TGTGCCAGCAGCCGGACAGAGGAAAGCAATCAGCCCCAGCATTTT. This gives the protein CASSRTEESNQPQHF.